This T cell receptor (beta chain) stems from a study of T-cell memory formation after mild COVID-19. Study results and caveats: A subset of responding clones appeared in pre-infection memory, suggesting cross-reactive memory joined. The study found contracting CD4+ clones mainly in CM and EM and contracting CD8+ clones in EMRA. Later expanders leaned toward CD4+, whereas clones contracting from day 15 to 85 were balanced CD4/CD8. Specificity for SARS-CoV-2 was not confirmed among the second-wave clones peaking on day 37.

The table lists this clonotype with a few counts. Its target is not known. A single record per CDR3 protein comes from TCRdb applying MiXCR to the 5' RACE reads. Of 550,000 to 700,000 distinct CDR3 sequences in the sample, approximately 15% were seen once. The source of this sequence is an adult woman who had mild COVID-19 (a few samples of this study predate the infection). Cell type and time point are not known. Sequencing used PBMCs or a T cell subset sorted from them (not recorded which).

CDR3 nucleotides: TGTGCCAGCAGCTTAGGGGTACGGACAGGGGAGAATGGCTACACCTTC. Amino acids: CASSLGVRTGENGYTF. This chain joins TRBV11-2 and TRBJ1-2, with 9 bases matching TRBD1. V lost 1 base to trimming and J lost 6 bases; unmatched junction nucleotides: 9. The CDR3 covers 16 residues. Germline CDR1 reads SGHAT; CDR2 reads FQNNGV.